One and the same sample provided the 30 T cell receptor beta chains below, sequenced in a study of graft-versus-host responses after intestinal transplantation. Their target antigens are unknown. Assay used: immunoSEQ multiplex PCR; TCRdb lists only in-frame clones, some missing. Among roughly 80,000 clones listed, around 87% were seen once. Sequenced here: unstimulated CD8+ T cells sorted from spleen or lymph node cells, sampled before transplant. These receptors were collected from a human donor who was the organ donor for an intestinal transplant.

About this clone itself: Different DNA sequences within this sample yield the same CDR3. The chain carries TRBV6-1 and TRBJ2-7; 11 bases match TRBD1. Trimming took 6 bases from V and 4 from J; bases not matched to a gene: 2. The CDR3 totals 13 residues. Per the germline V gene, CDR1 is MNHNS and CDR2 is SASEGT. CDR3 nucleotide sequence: TGTGCCAGCAGAGGGACAGGGGGTTACGAGCAGTACTTC. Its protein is CASRGTGGYEQYF.

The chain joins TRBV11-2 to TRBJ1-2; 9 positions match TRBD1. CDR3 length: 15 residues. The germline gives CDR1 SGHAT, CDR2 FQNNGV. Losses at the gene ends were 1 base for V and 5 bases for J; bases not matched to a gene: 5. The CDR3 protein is CASSLGQGVWYGYTF. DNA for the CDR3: TGTGCCAGCAGCTTAGGACAGGGGGTCTGGTATGGCTACACCTTC.

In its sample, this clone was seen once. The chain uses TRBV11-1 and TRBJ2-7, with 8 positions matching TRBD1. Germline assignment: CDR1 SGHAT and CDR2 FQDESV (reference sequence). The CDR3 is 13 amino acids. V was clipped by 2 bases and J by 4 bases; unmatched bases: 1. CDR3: CASSLRTGYEQYF. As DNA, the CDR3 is TGTGCCAGCAGCTTAAGGACAGGGTACGAGCAGTACTTC.

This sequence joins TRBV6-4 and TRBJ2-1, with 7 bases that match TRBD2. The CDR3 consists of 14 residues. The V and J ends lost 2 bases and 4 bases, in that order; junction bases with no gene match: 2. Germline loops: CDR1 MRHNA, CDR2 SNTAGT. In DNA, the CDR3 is TGTGCCAGCAGTGACGGGGGGGTTTACAATGAGCAGTTCTTC. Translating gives CASSDGGVYNEQFF.

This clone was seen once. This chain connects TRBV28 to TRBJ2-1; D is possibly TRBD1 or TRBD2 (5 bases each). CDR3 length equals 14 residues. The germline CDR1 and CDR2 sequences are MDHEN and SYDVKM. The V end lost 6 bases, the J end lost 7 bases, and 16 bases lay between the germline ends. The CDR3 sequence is CASSSGAIGNEQFF. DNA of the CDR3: TGTGCCAGCAGCTCCGGGGCTATCGGGAATGAGCAGTTCTTC.

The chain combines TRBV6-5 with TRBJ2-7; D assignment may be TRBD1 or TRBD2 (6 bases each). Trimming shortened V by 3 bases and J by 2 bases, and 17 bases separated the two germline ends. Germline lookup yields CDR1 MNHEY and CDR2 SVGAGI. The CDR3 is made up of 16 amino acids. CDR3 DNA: TGTGCCAGCAGTTATAGCGTGTTAGGGGGGACCTACGAGCAGTACTTC. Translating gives CASSYSVLGGTYEQYF.

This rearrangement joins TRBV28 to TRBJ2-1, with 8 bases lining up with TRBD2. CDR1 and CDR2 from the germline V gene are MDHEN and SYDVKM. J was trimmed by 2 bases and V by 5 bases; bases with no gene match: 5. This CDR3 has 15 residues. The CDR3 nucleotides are TGTGCCAGCAGTCTACGTAGCGGGACCTACAATGAGCAGTTCTTC. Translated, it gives CASSLRSGTYNEQFF.

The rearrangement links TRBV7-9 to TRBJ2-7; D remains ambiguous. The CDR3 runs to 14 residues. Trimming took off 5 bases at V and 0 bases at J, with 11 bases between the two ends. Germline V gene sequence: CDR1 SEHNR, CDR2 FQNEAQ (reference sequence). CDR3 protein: CASSGPANSYEQYF. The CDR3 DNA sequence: TGTGCCAGCAGCGGGCCAGCGAACTCCTACGAGCAGTACTTC.

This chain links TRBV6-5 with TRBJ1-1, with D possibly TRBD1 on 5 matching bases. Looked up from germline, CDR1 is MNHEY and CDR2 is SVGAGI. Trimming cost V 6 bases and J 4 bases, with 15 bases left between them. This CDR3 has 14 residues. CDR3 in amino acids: CASSIRGLGTEAFF. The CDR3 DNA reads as TGTGCCAGCAGCATACGGGGGTTGGGCACTGAAGCTTTCTTT.

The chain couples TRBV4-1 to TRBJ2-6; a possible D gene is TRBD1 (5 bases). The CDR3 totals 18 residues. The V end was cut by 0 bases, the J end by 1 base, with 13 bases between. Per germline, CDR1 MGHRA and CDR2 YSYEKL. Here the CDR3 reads CASSQDRQGTSGANVLTF. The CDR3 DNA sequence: TGCGCCAGCAGCCAAGATAGGCAGGGTACATCTGGGGCCAACGTCCTGACTTTC.

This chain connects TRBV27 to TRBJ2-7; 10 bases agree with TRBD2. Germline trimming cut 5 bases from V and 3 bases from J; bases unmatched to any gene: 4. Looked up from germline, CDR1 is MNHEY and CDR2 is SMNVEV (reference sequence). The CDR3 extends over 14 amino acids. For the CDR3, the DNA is TGTGCCAGCAGTCGCTCTAGCGGGGGCTACGAGCAGTACTTC. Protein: CASSRSSGGYEQYF.

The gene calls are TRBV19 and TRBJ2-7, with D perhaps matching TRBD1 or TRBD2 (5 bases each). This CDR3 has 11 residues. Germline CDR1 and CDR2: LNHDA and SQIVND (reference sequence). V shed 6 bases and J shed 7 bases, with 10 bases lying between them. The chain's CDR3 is CASRWGNEQYF. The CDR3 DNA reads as TGTGCCAGTAGATGGGGGAATGAGCAGTACTTC.

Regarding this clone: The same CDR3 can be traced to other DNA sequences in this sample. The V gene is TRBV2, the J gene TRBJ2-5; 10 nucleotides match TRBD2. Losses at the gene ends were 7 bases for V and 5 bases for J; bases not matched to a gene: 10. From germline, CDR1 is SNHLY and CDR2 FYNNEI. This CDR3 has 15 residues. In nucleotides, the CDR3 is TGTGCCAGCAAGGTAGCGGGGGGCCTACAGGAGACCCAGTACTTC. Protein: CASKVAGGLQETQYF.

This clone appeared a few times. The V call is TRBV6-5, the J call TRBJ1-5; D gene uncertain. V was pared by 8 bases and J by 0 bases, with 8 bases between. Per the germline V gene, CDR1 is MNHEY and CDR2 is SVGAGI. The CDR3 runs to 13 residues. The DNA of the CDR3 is TGTGCCAGCCGGACGGATAGCAATCAGCCCCAGCATTTT. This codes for CASRTDSNQPQHF.

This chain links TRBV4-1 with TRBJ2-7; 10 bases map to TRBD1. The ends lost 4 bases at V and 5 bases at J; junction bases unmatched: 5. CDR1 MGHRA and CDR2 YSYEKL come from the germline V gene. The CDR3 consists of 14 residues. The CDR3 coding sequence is TGCGCCAGCAGCCGCGGACAGGGGGGCGACGAGCAGTACTTC. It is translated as CASSRGQGGDEQYF.

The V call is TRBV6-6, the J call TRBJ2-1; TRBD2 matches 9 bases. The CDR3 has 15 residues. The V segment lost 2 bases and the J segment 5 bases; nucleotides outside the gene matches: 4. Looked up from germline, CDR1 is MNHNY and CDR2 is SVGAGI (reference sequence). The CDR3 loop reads CASSYGLAGNNEQFF. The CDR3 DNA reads TGTGCCAGCAGTTACGGGCTAGCGGGGAACAATGAGCAGTTCTTC.

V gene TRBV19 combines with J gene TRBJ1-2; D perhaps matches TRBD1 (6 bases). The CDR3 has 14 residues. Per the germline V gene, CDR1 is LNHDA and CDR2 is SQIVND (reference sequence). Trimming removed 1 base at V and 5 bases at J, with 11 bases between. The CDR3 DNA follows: TGTGCCAGTAGTATAGTAGGGGGTTCATATGGCTACACCTTC. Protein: CASSIVGGSYGYTF.

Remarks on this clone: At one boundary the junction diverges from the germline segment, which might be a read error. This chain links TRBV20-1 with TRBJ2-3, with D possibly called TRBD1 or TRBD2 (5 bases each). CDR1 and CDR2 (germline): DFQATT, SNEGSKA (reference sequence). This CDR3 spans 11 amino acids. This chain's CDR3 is CSTRGWKAQYF. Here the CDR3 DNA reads TGCAGTACTAGGGGATGGAAGGCGCAGTATTTT.

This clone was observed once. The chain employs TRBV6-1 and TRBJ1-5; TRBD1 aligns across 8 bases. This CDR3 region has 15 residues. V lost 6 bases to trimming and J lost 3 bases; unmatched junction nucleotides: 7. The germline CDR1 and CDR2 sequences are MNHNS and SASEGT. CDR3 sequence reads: CASRPGTGLNQPQHF. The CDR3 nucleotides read TGTGCCAGCAGACCCGGGACAGGTCTCAATCAGCCCCAGCATTTT.

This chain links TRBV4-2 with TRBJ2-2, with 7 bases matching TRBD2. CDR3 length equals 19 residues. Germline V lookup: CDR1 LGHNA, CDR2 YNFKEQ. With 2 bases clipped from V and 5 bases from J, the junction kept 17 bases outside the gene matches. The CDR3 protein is CASSQILLRTGLETGELFF. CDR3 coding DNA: TGTGCCAGCAGCCAAATTCTGCTGCGAACCGGACTAGAAACCGGGGAGCTGTTTTTT.

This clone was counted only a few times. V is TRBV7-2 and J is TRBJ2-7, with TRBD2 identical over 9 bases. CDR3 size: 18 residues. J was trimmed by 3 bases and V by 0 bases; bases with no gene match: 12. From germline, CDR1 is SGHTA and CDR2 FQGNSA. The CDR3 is CASSLAFFAGGLLYEQYF. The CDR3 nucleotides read TGTGCCAGCAGCTTAGCGTTCTTCGCGGGGGGGCTGCTCTACGAGCAGTACTTC.

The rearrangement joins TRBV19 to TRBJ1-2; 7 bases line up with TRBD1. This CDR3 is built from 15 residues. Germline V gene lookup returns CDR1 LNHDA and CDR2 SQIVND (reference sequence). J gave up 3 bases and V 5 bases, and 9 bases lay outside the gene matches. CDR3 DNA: TGTGCCAGTAGTGGGCAGACAGGGTATGACTATGGCTACACCTTC. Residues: CASSGQTGYDYGYTF. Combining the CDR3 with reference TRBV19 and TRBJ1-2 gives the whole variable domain DGGITQSPKYLFRKEGQNVTLSCEQNLNHDAMYWYRQDPGQGLRLIYYSQIVNDFQKGDIAEGYSVSREKKESFPLTVTSAQKNPTAFYLCASSGQTGYDYGYTFGSGTRLTVV.

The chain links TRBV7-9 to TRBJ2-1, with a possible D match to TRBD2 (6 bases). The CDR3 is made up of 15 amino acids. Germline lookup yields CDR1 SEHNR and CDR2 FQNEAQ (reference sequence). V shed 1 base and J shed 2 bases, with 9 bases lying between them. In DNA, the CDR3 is TGTGCCAGCAGCTTAGTTACGGGGGCCTACAATGAGCAGTTCTTC. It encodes CASSLVTGAYNEQFF.

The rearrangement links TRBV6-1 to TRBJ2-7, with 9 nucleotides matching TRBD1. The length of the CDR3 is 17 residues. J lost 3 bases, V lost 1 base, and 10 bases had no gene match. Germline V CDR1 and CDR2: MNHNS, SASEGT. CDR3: CASSEEETGGSFYEQYF. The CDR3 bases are TGTGCCAGCAGTGAAGAGGAAACAGGGGGCAGTTTCTACGAGCAGTACTTC.

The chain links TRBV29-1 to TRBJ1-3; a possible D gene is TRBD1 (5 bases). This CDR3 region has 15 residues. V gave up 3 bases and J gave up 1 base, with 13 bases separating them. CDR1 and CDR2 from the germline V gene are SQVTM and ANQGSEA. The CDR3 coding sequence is TGCAGCGTTGACCGGGCCAGGGATTCTGGAAACACCATATATTTT. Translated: CSVDRARDSGNTIYF.

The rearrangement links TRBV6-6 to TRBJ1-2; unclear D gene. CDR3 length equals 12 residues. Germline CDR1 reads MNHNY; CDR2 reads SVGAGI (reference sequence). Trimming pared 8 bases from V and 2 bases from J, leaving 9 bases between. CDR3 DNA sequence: TGTGCCAGCGGGCCCCCGAACTATGGCTACACCTTC. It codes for CASGPPNYGYTF.

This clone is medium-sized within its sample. In DNA, the CDR3 is TGTGCCAGCAGTGACCGGGGGGGCACCGGGGAGCTGTTTTTT. Residues: CASSDRGGTGELFF. V usage is TRBV6-4 and J usage is TRBJ2-2, with 8 bases lining up with TRBD2. The CDR3 runs to 14 residues. J gave up 4 bases and V 2 bases, and 0 bases lay outside the gene matches. The germline CDR1 and CDR2 sequences are MRHNA and SNTAGT.

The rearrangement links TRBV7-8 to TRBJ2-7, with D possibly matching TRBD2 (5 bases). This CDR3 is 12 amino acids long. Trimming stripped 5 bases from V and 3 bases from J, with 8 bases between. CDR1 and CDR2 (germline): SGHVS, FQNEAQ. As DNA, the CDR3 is TGTGCCAGCAGCATAGGGAGCTACGAGCAGTACTTC. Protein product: CASSIGSYEQYF.

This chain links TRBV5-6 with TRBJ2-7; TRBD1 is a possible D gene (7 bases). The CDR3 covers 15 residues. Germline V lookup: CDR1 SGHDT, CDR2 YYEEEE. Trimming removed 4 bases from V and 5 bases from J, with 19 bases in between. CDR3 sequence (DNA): TGTGCCAGCAGCCTCATCCGGGGCAGGGGGGACGAGCAGTACTTC. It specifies CASSLIRGRGDEQYF. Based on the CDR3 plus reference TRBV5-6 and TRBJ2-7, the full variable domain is DAGVTQSPTHLIKTRGQQVTLRCSPKSGHDTVSWYQQALGQGPQFIFQYYEEEERQRGNFPDRFSGHQFPNYSSELNVNALLLGDSALYLCASSLIRGRGDEQYFGPGTRLTVT.

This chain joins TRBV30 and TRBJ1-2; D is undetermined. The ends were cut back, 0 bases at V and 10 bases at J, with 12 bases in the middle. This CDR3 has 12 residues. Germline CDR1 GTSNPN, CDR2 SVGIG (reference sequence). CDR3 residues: CAWSVDGTPYTF. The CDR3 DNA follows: TGTGCCTGGAGTGTAGACGGAACTCCCTACACCTTC.